Shown below are 24 T cell receptor beta chains from a single sample sequenced in a study of blood T cell repertoires in COVID-19. The data were produced by immunoSEQ multiplex PCR, yet TCRdb's version contains in-frame clones alone and is incomplete. The sample records about 180,000 clones, 85% to 90% being singletons. Material for sequencing was peripheral blood. The receptors here all came from a man in his 70s with active or convalescent COVID-19.

The chain uses TRBV7-2 and TRBJ1-2; possible D gene TRBD1, 6 bases. V lost 5 bases, J lost 0 bases, and 13 bases lay in between. CDR3 length: 15 residues. Germline CDR1 and CDR2: SGHTA and FQGNSA. CDR3 nucleotide sequence: TGTGCCAGCAGCCAGGACAGTAGTCCTAACTATGGCTACACCTTC. Translating gives CASSQDSSPNYGYTF.

The genes are TRBV5-6 and TRBJ1-2; D is uncertain. Trimming stripped 0 bases from V and 8 bases from J, with 14 bases between. The germline V gene encodes CDR1 SGHDT and CDR2 YYEEEE. The CDR3 is 14 residues long. The CDR3 DNA sequence: TGTGCCAGCAGCTTGGGCCAGGCCCTGAGAGGCTACACCTTC. This translates into CASSLGQALRGYTF.

The chain has TRBV9 and TRBJ1-2, with TRBD1 as a possible D gene (6 bases). Trimming left V 5 bases short and J 5 bases short, with 16 bases between. This CDR3 has 14 amino acids. The germline V gene encodes CDR1 SGDLS and CDR2 YYNGEE. CDR3 nucleotides: TGTGCCAGCAGGCTAGTGGGGGGGGCGTATGGCTACACCTTC. Residues: CASRLVGGAYGYTF.

A few counts support this clone. This CDR3 reads CSVLKLAGLSYEQYF. The DNA for the CDR3 is TGCAGCGTTCTCAAACTAGCGGGGTTATCCTACGAGCAGTACTTC. The chain uses TRBV29-1 and TRBJ2-7; 10 positions match TRBD2. Germline loops: CDR1 SQVTM, CDR2 ANQGSEA. The CDR3 spans 15 residues. V was pared by 5 bases and J by 1 base, with 8 bases of the junction left unmatched.

The chain links TRBV6-5 to TRBJ1-2; TRBD1 matches 7 bases. The trim removed 4 bases at V and 6 bases at J, leaving 8 bases unmatched. The CDR3 totals 14 residues. CDR1 is MNHEY, CDR2 SVGAGI, per germline. CDR3 protein: CASSSIVQGNGYTF. The CDR3 nucleotides are TGTGCCAGCAGTTCTATTGTACAGGGGAATGGCTACACCTTC.

This chain connects TRBV2 to TRBJ2-2; TRBD2 matches at 9 bases. This CDR3 is 14 amino acids long. The V and J ends lost 8 bases and 3 bases, in that order; junction bases with no gene match: 4. Germline V gives CDR1 SNHLY, CDR2 FYNNEI. The CDR3 coding sequence is TGTGCCAGCGGGGTAGCGGGAGACACCGGGGAGCTGTTTTTT. It specifies CASGVAGDTGELFF.

This chain connects TRBV19 to TRBJ1-5, with a tentative D call TRBD1 (6 bases). CDR1 is LNHDA and CDR2 is SQIVND in the germline V gene (reference sequence). The CDR3 is made up of 16 amino acids. V was clipped by 0 bases and J by 7 bases, with 16 bases between them. This CDR3 is CASSIDQVGGRQPQHF. The CDR3 DNA is TGTGCCAGTAGTATAGATCAGGTAGGGGGACGGCAGCCCCAGCATTTT.

As to this clone: One end of the junction does not line up with germline, which may come from a read error. The chain links TRBV25-1 to TRBJ1-2; tentatively, D is TRBD1 (5 bases). The CDR3 length is 12 residues. CDR1 and CDR2 from the germline V gene are MGHDK and SYGVNS. The CDR3: CASTERGGGYTF. CDR3 bases: TGTGCCAGCACTGAACGGGGGGGAGGCTACACCTTC.

This chain uses TRBV5-1 with TRBJ1-1; D perhaps matches TRBD1 (5 bases). The CDR3 totals 14 residues. Trimming pared 4 bases from V and 4 bases from J, leaving 14 bases between. The germline V gene encodes CDR1 SGHRS and CDR2 YFSETQ. CDR3 DNA: TGCGCCAGCAGCCTTGCACAGGTGCGCACTGAAGCTTTCTTT. Residues: CASSLAQVRTEAFF.

This chain uses TRBV5-1 with TRBJ1-1, with a weak D call TRBD1 (5 bases). The V end lost 0 bases, the J end lost 1 base, and 13 bases lay between the germline ends. Germline loops: CDR1 SGHRS, CDR2 YFSETQ. The CDR3 consists of 16 residues. CDR3 bases: TGCGCCAGCAGCTTGGCCCCGGGGAGGGGGAACACTGAAGCTTTCTTT. Encoded protein: CASSLAPGRGNTEAFF.

This chain connects TRBV7-3 to TRBJ1-1; D ambiguous. The CDR3 contains 13 residues. Trimming cost V 1 base and J 7 bases, with 10 bases left between them. Germline V gene lookup returns CDR1 SGHTA and CDR2 FQGTGA. The CDR3 loop is CASSLRAEGEAFF. In DNA form, the CDR3 reads TGTGCCAGCAGCTTAAGGGCGGAGGGTGAAGCTTTCTTT.

V usage is TRBV30 and J usage is TRBJ2-7; a possible D gene is TRBD1 (6 bases). Germline lookup yields CDR1 GTSNPN and CDR2 SVGIG (reference sequence). The ends were cut back, 3 bases at V and 0 bases at J, with 12 bases in the middle. The CDR3 consists of 14 residues. The CDR3 sequence: CAWRKQGSSYEQYF. CDR3 sequence (DNA): TGTGCCTGGAGAAAACAGGGAAGCTCCTACGAGCAGTACTTC.

The rearrangement joins TRBV5-6 to TRBJ2-5, with D unresolved. Trimming pared 4 bases from V and 4 bases from J, leaving 8 bases between. CDR1 and CDR2 from the germline V gene are SGHDT and YYEEEE. The CDR3 loop spans 12 amino acids. CDR3 sequence: CASSHTGETQYF. Written as DNA, the CDR3 is TGTGCCAGCAGCCACACGGGAGAGACCCAGTACTTC.

The chain combines TRBV13 with TRBJ1-6, with TRBD1 identical over 7 bases. The CDR3 has 14 amino acids. Germline V gene sequence: CDR1 PRHDT, CDR2 FYEKMQ (reference sequence). After removal of 6 bases from V and 8 bases from J, the junction contained 7 bases not matched to a gene. CDR3 amino acids: CASRHRQGYSPLHF. As DNA, the CDR3 is TGTGCCAGCAGGCATAGACAGGGTTATTCACCCCTCCACTTT.

The rearrangement uses TRBV18 and TRBJ1-2; weak D call: TRBD1 (6 bases). Deletions cut 6 bases from V and 2 bases from J, with 10 bases between. The CDR3 runs 13 residues. From germline, CDR1 is KGHSH and CDR2 LQKENI. This chain's CDR3 is CASSAGQNYGYTF. The DNA of the CDR3 is TGTGCCAGCTCGGCAGGACAGAACTATGGCTACACCTTC.

The chain is built from TRBV11-2 and TRBJ1-3; D gene uncertain. V was trimmed by 3 bases and J by 7 bases, leaving 22 bases between them. CDR1 is SGHAT, CDR2 FQNNGV, per germline. This CDR3 region has 17 residues. CDR3 residues: CASSFNPPWEGGNTIYF. Written as DNA, the CDR3 is TGTGCCAGCAGCTTCAACCCTCCGTGGGAGGGAGGGAACACCATATATTTT.

The chain has TRBV6-5 and TRBJ1-2, with a weak D call TRBD1 (5 bases). This CDR3 has 13 residues. Germline V gives CDR1 MNHEY, CDR2 SVGAGI. Trimming took 8 bases from V and 5 from J, leaving 15 bases between them. DNA of the CDR3: TGTGCCAGCGGAAGGGGTTGGAATTATGGCTACACCTTC. It encodes CASGRGWNYGYTF.

Points on this clone: One end of the junction fails to match germline, which may point to a read error. V and J are TRBV28 and TRBJ1-4; D is perhaps TRBD1 (6 bases). In germline, CDR1 is MDHEN, CDR2 SYDVKM. The CDR3 has 12 amino acids. The CDR3 region is CASRGAGTNLLF. In nucleotides, the CDR3 is TGTGCCAGCAGGGGGGCAGGGACCAACCTCCTTTTT.

The sample holds one count of this clone. The chain employs TRBV10-2 and TRBJ2-5, with D uncertain. V was pared by 3 bases and J by 1 base, with 12 bases between. The V gene's germline CDR1 is WSHSY and CDR2 SAAADI. The CDR3 sequence is 15 residues long. The CDR3 sequence: CASSDLKTFQETQYF. The CDR3 bases are TGCGCCAGCAGTGACCTGAAGACTTTCCAAGAGACCCAGTACTTC.

The chain uses TRBV30 and TRBJ1-2, with a possible D match to TRBD1 (6 bases). The CDR3 runs to 16 residues. Germline loops: CDR1 GTSNPN, CDR2 SVGIG (reference sequence). Deletions cut 3 bases from V and 3 bases from J, with 20 bases between. The CDR3 loop reads CAWRVKTGRSDYGYTF. As DNA, the CDR3 is TGTGCCTGGAGAGTAAAGACAGGCCGCTCCGACTATGGCTACACCTTC.

The rearrangement links TRBV4-3 to TRBJ1-1; no clear D. The V and J ends lost 0 bases and 0 bases respectively, with 8 bases between them. The CDR3 covers 15 residues. Germline-derived CDR1 and CDR2 are LGHNA and YSLEER. CDR3 in DNA: TGCGCCAGCAGCCAAGAGCCGGGGATGAACACTGAAGCTTTCTTT. It encodes CASSQEPGMNTEAFF.

The chain couples TRBV30 to TRBJ1-6; D is perhaps TRBD1 (5 bases). V was pared by 5 bases and J by 5 bases, with 13 bases between. This CDR3 region has 14 residues. Germline CDR1 is GTSNPN and CDR2 is SVGIG (reference sequence). In nucleotides, the CDR3 is TGTGCCTGGGGGAGGGGAGGGAATAATTCACCCCTCCACTTT. Residues: CAWGRGGNNSPLHF.

The rearrangement uses TRBV29-1 and TRBJ2-5, with a tentative D call TRBD1 (6 bases). The CDR3 has 13 amino acids. The ends were cut back, 6 bases at V and 5 bases at J, with 16 bases in the middle. Germline assignment: CDR1 SQVTM and CDR2 ANQGSEA. The CDR3 DNA reads as TGCAGCGTGACCCCGGGACAAAGGGAGACCCAGTACTTC. Translating gives CSVTPGQRETQYF.

This clone was seen a single time. This rearrangement joins TRBV5-1 to TRBJ2-7; weak D call: TRBD2 (5 bases). CDR1 SGHRS and CDR2 YFSETQ come from the germline V gene. CDR3 length: 14 residues. V was cut by 4 bases and J by 0 bases, with 11 bases left in between. CDR3 DNA: TGCGCCAGCAGCCCCAGCGGATACTCCTACGAGCAGTACTTC. Translating gives CASSPSGYSYEQYF.